Here is one T cell receptor (beta chain) with its context. The antigen this receptor binds is unknown. Base qualities are missing; no much larger clone stands one base away. The source of the sample is a study of CD8+CD57+ T cells in acquired aplastic anemia (dated by TCRdb to between 2017 and 2018). With regard to the full study: On average, sorted CD4+ and CD8+ cells yielded 3 to 4 ug of extracted DNA, with a range of 0.2 to 27.4 ug. An average of approximately 9.8 million reads for CD4+ cells and 11 million or so reads for CD8+ cells was obtained from healthy donor samples.

Here is what the overall study found, with its caveats: CD8+ Simpson's diversity did not differ significantly between patients and healthy controls (P=0.060). Around 31 CD8+ CDR3 sequences were shared between patients and controls but appeared highly expressed in patients and within their immunodominant clones.

For CDR1 and CDR2, the germline V gene lists KGHDR and SFDVKD. The CDR3 sequence holds 13 residues, the cysteine and phenylalanine included. Only CDR3 DNA is held: 39 bases, read in frame from base 1. Trimming at the junction amounts to 4 bases on V and 0 bases on J, and the germline ends lie 6 bases apart. TCR repertoires of sorted CD4+ and CD8+ blood T cells from severe aplastic anemia patients and healthy subjects were deep-sequenced in the study. Ficoll-Paque density gradient centrifugation was used to isolate peripheral blood mononuclear cells. CD4+ and CD8+ T cells were sorted by FACS or magnetic beads before DNA extraction. TCR beta VDJ combination and CDR3 sequence profiling used genomic DNA as the template. An Illumina HiSeq 2000 was the platform used for TCR repertoire sequencing. Concerning the study's data processing: Repertoires were assessed using TRBV/TRBJ rearrangement plots, CDR3 size and DJ length profiles, and Simpson's diversity index. The immunodominant clone was defined as the most abundant DNA sequence in deep sequencing data. CDR3 amino acid sequences were screened for sharing across subjects and were compared with published repertoires and the VDJdb database. Clones were called with MiXCR by TCRdb after fastp trimmed the public reads at Q25, and only in-frame beta chains were retained. Rows with a matching CDR3 protein are joined into one entry that keeps the most common DNA and genes. Here the V and J calls rest on TCRdb's processing, not on the authors' analysis. For this sample there are about 190,000 distinct CDR3 sequences; approximately 50% appear just once. The ten biggest clones cover about a sixth of the sample.

Sequencing was performed on sorted CD4+, CD8+, or CD8+CD57+ T cells (not recorded which) from PBMCs. The receptor's source is a human donor in good health, serving as a control. The chain is encoded by TRBV24-1 joined to TRBJ2-7; no D segment can be confidently identified. The DNA sequence follows: TGTGCCACCAGTGACCTAGGCTCCTACGAGCAGTACTTC. It codes for CATSDLGSYEQYF.